The 14 T cell receptor beta chains below all came from one sample that was sequenced in a study of blood T cell repertoires in COVID-19. This table comes from immunoSEQ multiplex PCR, and its TCRdb copy is limited to in-frame clones, with some not included. This table has 30,000 to 40,000 clones, around 84% appearing once. The sample was peripheral blood. Every receptor here comes from a man aged 55 to 70 with COVID-19, enrolled during active disease.

The rearrangement joins TRBV3-1 (or the pseudogene TRBV3-2) to TRBJ1-1; 7 bases line up with TRBD1. The J segment lost 3 bases and the V segment lost 3 bases, leaving 13 bases of the junction unmatched. The CDR3 totals 17 residues. Germline V gene lookup returns CDR1 LGHDT and CDR2 YNNKEL (reference sequence). The chain's CDR3 is CASSHSGGQTSDTEAFF. CDR3 sequence (DNA): TGTGCCAGCAGCCACTCCGGGGGACAGACGTCCGACACTGAAGCTTTCTTT.

V gene TRBV29-1 combines with J gene TRBJ1-2; D might be TRBD1 (6 bases). V lost 6 bases, J lost 4 bases, and 18 bases lay in between. The germline CDR1 and CDR2 sequences are SQVTM and ANQGSEA. The length of the CDR3 is 14 residues. This CDR3 reads CSVPRTDHSYGYTF. The CDR3 DNA sequence: TGCAGCGTACCCCGGACAGATCACTCCTATGGCTACACCTTC.

The chain is built from TRBV9 and TRBJ2-1, with 9 bases lining up with TRBD1. Germline V gene sequence: CDR1 SGDLS, CDR2 YYNGEE. The J segment lost 5 bases and the V segment lost 4 bases, leaving 10 bases of the junction unmatched. The CDR3 sequence is 16 residues long. CDR3 region: CASSSQAGTGNNEQFF. The CDR3 DNA reads TGTGCCAGCAGCTCTCAGGCCGGGACAGGGAACAATGAGCAGTTCTTC. Full variable domain (missing parts from reference TRBV9 and TRBJ2-1): DSGVTQTPKHLITATGQRVTLRCSPRSGDLSVYWYQQSLDQGLQFLIQYYNGEERAKGNILERFSAQQFPDLHSELNLSSLELGDSALYFCASSSQAGTGNNEQFFGPGTRLTVL.

The chain is built from TRBV10-3 and TRBJ2-7; 9 positions match TRBD2. The CDR3 has 14 amino acids. V trimming: 9 bases; J trimming: 6 bases; junction bases outside the gene matches: 12. The germline gives CDR1 ENHRY, CDR2 SYGVKD. Here the CDR3 DNA reads TGTGCCATATCTGGGAGAGCGGGAGGAAGCGAGCAGTACTTC. Translation gives CAISGRAGGSEQYF.

This sequence joins TRBV5-1 and TRBJ2-1, with 9 bases lining up with TRBD2. This CDR3 contains 15 residues. Losses at the gene ends were 3 bases for V and 4 bases for J; bases not matched to a gene: 5. Germline loops: CDR1 SGHRS, CDR2 YFSETQ. Here the CDR3 DNA reads TGCGCCAGCAGCTCCGGGACTAGCCTATACAATGAGCAGTTCTTC. It encodes CASSSGTSLYNEQFF.

The rearrangement links TRBV7-2 to TRBJ2-3; 7 bases agree with TRBD1. The CDR3 covers 15 residues. V was pared by 3 bases and J by 3 bases, with 6 bases of the junction left unmatched. The germline V gene encodes CDR1 SGHTA and CDR2 FQGNSA. DNA of the CDR3: TGTGCCAGCAGCTTGCAGGGGGTATTAACAGATACGCAGTATTTT. It is translated as CASSLQGVLTDTQYF.

The genes are TRBV6-5 and TRBJ2-3, with D possibly matching TRBD2 (5 bases). The V end was cut by 11 bases, the J end by 0 bases, with 12 bases between. The CDR3 has 13 residues. CDR1 and CDR2 from the germline V gene are MNHEY and SVGAGI. The CDR3 reads CAESRGSTDTQYF. The DNA for the CDR3 is TGTGCCGAGAGCCGGGGTAGCACAGATACGCAGTATTTT.

This clone has just a few counts. The chain has TRBV29-1 and TRBJ1-1; 8 bases fit TRBD1. The CDR3 spans 14 residues. V shed 7 bases, J shed 0 bases, and the junction held 7 bases outside the gene matches. Germline lookup yields CDR1 SQVTM and CDR2 ANQGSEA. CDR3 protein: CSATGTGLNTEAFF. DNA of the CDR3: TGCAGCGCCACCGGGACAGGATTGAACACTGAAGCTTTCTTT.

The chain links TRBV5-1 to TRBJ2-3; 12 nucleotides line up with TRBD2. The germline V gene has CDR1 SGHRS and CDR2 YFSETQ. J lost 4 bases, V lost 9 bases, and 6 bases had no gene match. The CDR3 sequence is 14 residues long. CDR3 sequence: CATRLAGESDTQYF. The CDR3 coding sequence is TGCGCCACCAGACTAGCGGGAGAGTCAGATACGCAGTATTTT.

The J gene is TRBJ1-2, the V gene TRBV4-3; 8 nucleotides line up with TRBD1. The CDR3 extends over 14 amino acids. Looked up from germline, CDR1 is LGHNA and CDR2 is YSLEER. Losses at the gene ends were 4 bases for V and 5 bases for J; bases not matched to a gene: 6. This CDR3 is CASSRTGTEYGYTF. CDR3 in DNA: TGCGCCAGCAGCCGGACAGGGACGGAGTATGGCTACACCTTC.

This sequence joins TRBV19 and TRBJ1-2, with 7 bases fitting TRBD1. Germline CDR1 reads LNHDA; CDR2 reads SQIVND (reference sequence). The ends lost 7 bases at V and 5 bases at J; junction bases unmatched: 13. This CDR3 contains 15 residues. The CDR3 loop reads CASNPERQGGYGYTF. CDR3 sequence (DNA): TGTGCCAGTAACCCAGAGAGGCAGGGGGGATATGGCTACACCTTC.

The chain joins TRBV19 to TRBJ1-6; 8 positions match TRBD1. Germline assignment: CDR1 LNHDA and CDR2 SQIVND (reference sequence). This CDR3 contains 17 residues. Unmatched junction bases numbered 11, after V lost 3 bases and J lost 7 bases. The DNA of the CDR3 is TGTGCCAGTAGTATGAACGCAGGGGGCAGGGGGAATTCACCCCTCCACTTT. This codes for CASSMNAGGRGNSPLHF.

The rearrangement uses TRBV19 and TRBJ2-7; 11 bases agree with TRBD1. This CDR3 is built from 14 residues. V lost 11 bases, J lost 2 bases, and 8 bases stayed unmatched. Per germline, CDR1 LNHDA and CDR2 SQIVND (reference sequence). The CDR3 nucleotides read TGTGCCTCGAACCCGGGACAGGGGGCCTACGAGCAGTACTTC. Its protein product is CASNPGQGAYEQYF.

The rearrangement links TRBV28 to TRBJ1-2; TRBD1 matches 8 bases. In germline, CDR1 is MDHEN, CDR2 SYDVKM. This CDR3 is 15 amino acids long. J was trimmed by 4 bases and V by 9 bases; bases with no gene match: 13. CDR3 coding DNA: TGTGCCAGTGCAGGGGGCGGGGAGGTTGCCTATGGCTACACCTTC. The encoded protein is CASAGGGEVAYGYTF.